The 3 T cell receptor beta chains in this list originate from one sample, sequenced in a study of identifying expanded T cells in peripheral blood. Sequencing was performed with immunoSEQ multiplex PCR; in TCRdb, only in-frame clones are kept and a portion is missing. The table lists tens of thousands of clones, 88% of them singletons. Sequences were obtained from blood. The receptors were gathered from a person aged 18-70 years in good health.

The V gene is TRBV5-5, the J gene TRBJ1-5; D not certain. V lost 1 base, J lost 7 bases, and 12 bases lay in between. Germline assignment: CDR1 SGHKS and CDR2 YYEKEE (reference sequence). The CDR3 extends over 14 amino acids. The CDR3 DNA follows: TGTGCCAGCAGCTTGTCGGGGATTGGACAGCCCCAGCATTTT. It encodes CASSLSGIGQPQHF.

The V and J genes are TRBV25-1 and TRBJ2-2; 7 bases are shared with TRBD2. There are 14 residues in the CDR3. Germline-derived CDR1 and CDR2 are MGHDK and SYGVNS. V lost 7 bases to trimming and J lost 7 bases; unmatched junction nucleotides: 9. Here the CDR3 reads CASMSTGGRGELFF. The CDR3 bases are TGTGCCAGCATGAGTACGGGAGGTCGCGGGGAGCTGTTTTTT.

V usage is TRBV10-1 and J usage is TRBJ2-1; D is unresolved. The V end lost 1 base, the J end lost 4 bases, and 5 bases lay between the germline ends. There are 13 residues in the CDR3. CDR1 is WNHNN and CDR2 is SYGVQD in the germline V gene (reference sequence). CDR3 sequence (DNA): TGCGCCAGCAGTGAGTACAGTTACAATGAGCAGTTCTTC. It encodes CASSEYSYNEQFF.